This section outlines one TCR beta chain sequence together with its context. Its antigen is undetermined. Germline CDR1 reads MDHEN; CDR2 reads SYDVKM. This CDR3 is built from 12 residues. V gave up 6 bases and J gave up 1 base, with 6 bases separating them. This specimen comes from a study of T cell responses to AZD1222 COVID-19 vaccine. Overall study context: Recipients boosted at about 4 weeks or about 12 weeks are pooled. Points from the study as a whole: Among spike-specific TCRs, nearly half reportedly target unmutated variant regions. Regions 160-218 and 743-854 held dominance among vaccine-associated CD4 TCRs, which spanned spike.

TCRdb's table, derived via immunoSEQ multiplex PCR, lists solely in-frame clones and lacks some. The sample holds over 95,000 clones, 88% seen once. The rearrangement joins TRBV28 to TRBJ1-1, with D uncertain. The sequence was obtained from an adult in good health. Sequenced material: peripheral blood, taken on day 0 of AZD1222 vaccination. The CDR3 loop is CASRGPNTEAFF. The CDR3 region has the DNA TGTGCCAGCAGGGGTCCGAACACTGAAGCTTTCTTT.